A selection of T cell receptor beta chains follows, all from one sample in a study of CD8 T cells in Susac syndrome. Using its own MiXCR run on the immunoSEQ multiplex PCR reads, TCRdb lists one record per CDR3 protein. Of 200,000 to 250,000 distinct CDR3 sequences in the sample, about 96% were seen once. Sequenced sample: CD4+ T cells from PBMCs. The origin of the receptors is a human donor with multiple sclerosis. Each CDR3 is given with its conserved first and last residue. Fields, in order: V gene, clone size, D gene, J gene, CDR3 DNA, CDR3 protein. The D gene is left open where the match is weak. Size is omitted from some rows. Given values are once, few, many or a class for expanded clones.

V: TRBV25-1; size: .; D: .; J: TRBJ1-1; DNA: TGTGCCAGCAGTGATCCCAAGACAGGGAACACTGAAGCTTTCTTT; CDR3: CASSDPKTGNTEAFF
V: TRBV20-1; size: .; D: .; J: TRBJ1-2; DNA: TGCAGTGCTTCGGACCCTAGTAGCAAGGGCTACACCTTC; CDR3: CSASDPSSKGYTF
V: TRBV11-2; size: .; D: .; J: TRBJ2-6; DNA: TGTGCCAGCAGCTTATCGCTGTGGGGGGCCCTGGGGGCCAACGTCCTGACTTTC; CDR3: CASSLSLWGALGANVLTF
V: TRBV20-1; size: .; D: .; J: TRBJ1-2; DNA: TGCAGTGCTACCAGCGGACAGACTAACTATGGCTACACCTTC; CDR3: CSATSGQTNYGYTF
V: TRBV29-1; size: .; D: .; J: TRBJ2-1; DNA: TGCAGCGTTGATATAACTGGACTCTACAATGAGCAGTTCTTC; CDR3: CSVDITGLYNEQFF
V: TRBV20-1; size: .; D: .; J: TRBJ1-5; DNA: TGCAGTGCTAGAGTATCCGGTCCCAATCAGCCCCAGCATTTT; CDR3: CSARVSGPNQPQHF
V: TRBV30; size: .; D: .; J: TRBJ2-1; DNA: TGTGCCTGGAGTGAGGGGAATGAGCAGTTCTTC; CDR3: CAWSEGNEQFF
V: TRBV20-1; size: .; D: TRBD1; J: TRBJ2-7; DNA: TGCAGTGCTAGGACCGGGACAGGGGGCGTCCACGAGCAGTACTTC; CDR3: CSARTGTGGVHEQYF
V: TRBV20-1; size: once; D: .; J: TRBJ2-2; DNA: TGCAGTGCCCAGGGGCAGGGGAACACCGGGGAGCTGTTTTTT; CDR3: CSAQGQGNTGELFF
V: TRBV2; size: .; D: .; J: TRBJ2-7; DNA: TGTGCCAGCAGTGAACCCCTCTACGAGCAGTACTTC; CDR3: CASSEPLYEQYF
V: TRBV29-1; size: .; D: .; J: TRBJ2-1; DNA: TGCAGCGGCGGAGCCATCGAGCAGTTCTTC; CDR3: CSGGAIEQFF
V: TRBV5-1; size: .; D: .; J: TRBJ1-2; DNA: TGCGCCAGCAGCTTGGGAGAGATCTATGGCTACACCTTC; CDR3: CASSLGEIYGYTF
V: TRBV27; size: .; D: TRBD1; J: TRBJ2-3; DNA: TGTGCCAGCAGTTTCGGGACAGGGCCTCCGGATACGCAGTATTTT; CDR3: CASSFGTGPPDTQYF
V: TRBV3-1; size: .; D: .; J: TRBJ2-6; DNA: TGTGCCAGCAGCCAAGTTGTCTCTGGGGCCAACGTCCTGACTTTC; CDR3: CASSQVVSGANVLTF
V: TRBV7-2; size: .; D: .; J: TRBJ2-5; DNA: TGTGCCAGCAGCTCAAGGCCGAAAGAGACCCAGTACTTC; CDR3: CASSSRPKETQYF
V: TRBV20-1; size: .; D: .; J: TRBJ2-1; DNA: TGCAGTGCTAGTGGTATAGAGAGCTCCTACAATGAGCAGTTCTTC; CDR3: CSASGIESSYNEQFF
V: TRBV24-1; size: .; D: .; J: TRBJ2-7; DNA: TGTGCCACCAGGACCGGACTCCACGAGCAGTACTTC; CDR3: CATRTGLHEQYF
V: TRBV3-1; size: .; D: .; J: TRBJ1-5; DNA: TGTGCCAGCAGTCAAGATATGCGGTATCAGCCCCAGCATTTT; CDR3: CASSQDMRYQPQHF
V: TRBV9; size: .; D: TRBD1; J: TRBJ1-2; DNA: TGTGCCAGCAGCGTACTTACAGGGGACTATGGCTACACCTTC; CDR3: CASSVLTGDYGYTF
V: TRBV18; size: .; D: .; J: TRBJ1-1; DNA: TGTGCCAGCTCACGTGAGGGACTGAACACTGAAGCTTTCTTT; CDR3: CASSREGLNTEAFF
V: TRBV13; size: .; D: TRBD1; J: TRBJ2-1; DNA: TGTGCCAGCAGCCCTGGGACAGGGCCGTACAATGAGCAGTTCTTC; CDR3: CASSPGTGPYNEQFF
V: TRBV9; size: .; D: TRBD1; J: TRBJ2-2; DNA: TGTGCCAGCAGCCCGACAGGGGGAGGCGGGGAGCTGTTTTTT; CDR3: CASSPTGGGGELFF
V: TRBV3-1; size: .; D: TRBD1; J: TRBJ1-2; DNA: TGTGCCAGCAGCCAAGACCGCCTACCGACAGGGAGTGGCTACACCTTC; CDR3: CASSQDRLPTGSGYTF
V: TRBV29-1; size: few; D: .; J: TRBJ2-5; DNA: TGCAGCGTTGAACCTCAAGAGACCCAGTACTTC; CDR3: CSVEPQETQYF
V: TRBV9; size: .; D: .; J: TRBJ2-1; DNA: TGTGCCAGCACCGCAGGACTGCTACCTTACAATGAGCAGTTCTTC; CDR3: CASTAGLLPYNEQFF
V: TRBV29-1; size: .; D: TRBD1; J: TRBJ1-2; DNA: TGCAGCGCCCTCAAACAGGGGGCGGACTATGGCTACACCTTC; CDR3: CSALKQGADYGYTF
V: TRBV9; size: .; D: TRBD2; J: TRBJ2-1; DNA: TGTGCCAGCAGCCCTCGTGGAGCGGGGGGATACAATGAGCAGTTCTTC; CDR3: CASSPRGAGGYNEQFF
V: TRBV20-1; size: .; D: .; J: TRBJ2-7; DNA: TGCAGTGTAATGACAGGCCGCTCTACCTACGAGCAGTACTTC; CDR3: CSVMTGRSTYEQYF
V: TRBV25-1; size: .; D: .; J: TRBJ1-2; DNA: TGTGCCAGCAGTGATCAGAGAAGGGGGTATGGCTACACCTTC; CDR3: CASSDQRRGYGYTF
V: TRBV6-1; size: .; D: .; J: TRBJ1-5; DNA: TGTGCCAGCAGTGTAAGGGTCAATCAGCCCCAGCATTTT; CDR3: CASSVRVNQPQHF
V: TRBV18; size: .; D: .; J: TRBJ2-5; DNA: TGTGCCAGCTCACCCATTTCGGCCAGGGCGTACCAAGAGACCCAGTACTTC; CDR3: CASSPISARAYQETQYF
V: TRBV2; size: .; D: .; J: TRBJ1-5; DNA: TGTGCCAGCAGTGAACCCGGGGGCAATCAGCCCCAGCATTTT; CDR3: CASSEPGGNQPQHF
V: TRBV7-2; size: .; D: TRBD2; J: TRBJ2-3; DNA: TGTGCCAGCAGCTGGGTACTAGCGGGACCCGCGGGAGATACGCAGTATTTT; CDR3: CASSWVLAGPAGDTQYF
V: TRBV5-4; size: .; D: .; J: TRBJ1-2; DNA: TGTGCCAGCAGCTTGGTGGCAGGGGATGGCTACACCTTC; CDR3: CASSLVAGDGYTF
V: TRBV29-1; size: .; D: TRBD1; J: TRBJ2-6; DNA: TGCAGCGCCAGGACAGGGTTCGGGGCCAACGTCCTGACTTTC; CDR3: CSARTGFGANVLTF
V: TRBV7-9; size: .; D: TRBD1; J: TRBJ1-2; DNA: TGTGCCAGCAGCCCCGAAGAGGGGACAGGCCGTTATGGCTACACCTTC; CDR3: CASSPEEGTGRYGYTF
V: TRBV30; size: .; D: .; J: TRBJ2-1; DNA: TGTGCTTGGGCTTGGTTGGAGAATGAGCAGTTCTTC; CDR3: CAWAWLENEQFF
V: TRBV6-6; size: .; D: TRBD2; J: TRBJ2-7; DNA: TGTGCCAGCAGTTACTCGAGCGGGATCTCCTACGAGCAGTACTTC; CDR3: CASSYSSGISYEQYF
V: TRBV20-1; size: .; D: .; J: TRBJ2-5; DNA: TGCAGTGCTAGGTGGCGGGGCCCAGAGTCCCAGTACTTC; CDR3: CSARWRGPESQYF
V: TRBV29-1; size: .; D: TRBD1; J: TRBJ1-1; DNA: TGCAGCGTCCAGGGACAGGCTCTGGAAGCTTTCTTT; CDR3: CSVQGQALEAFF
V: TRBV6-5; size: once; D: .; J: TRBJ1-2; DNA: TGTGCCAGCGTCTATGGCTACACCTTC; CDR3: CASVYGYTF
V: TRBV15; size: .; D: .; J: TRBJ1-5; DNA: TGTGCCACCAGCCCTTCCTCGGGCAATCAGCCCCAGCATTTT; CDR3: CATSPSSGNQPQHF
V: TRBV12-3/TRBV12-4; size: .; D: .; J: TRBJ1-1; DNA: TGTGCCAGCAGTCCTACCCCGAAGGGGAACACTGAAGCTTTCTTT; CDR3: CASSPTPKGNTEAFF
V: TRBV20-1; size: .; D: TRBD1; J: TRBJ1-5; DNA: TGCAGTGCCCGGTCGGACAGGGATCAGCCCCAGCATTTT; CDR3: CSARSDRDQPQHF
V: TRBV28; size: .; D: TRBD1; J: TRBJ1-5; DNA: TGTGCCAGCAGGAGGGGACAGAACAATCAGCCCCAGCATTTT; CDR3: CASRRGQNNQPQHF
V: TRBV7-9; size: .; D: TRBD1; J: TRBJ2-2; DNA: TGTGCCAGCAGGAGGGGACAGGGGAGCACCGGGGAGCTGTTTTTT; CDR3: CASRRGQGSTGELFF
V: TRBV29-1; size: .; D: TRBD1; J: TRBJ2-5; DNA: TGCAGCGTTGGGCGGATTCCGGGACAGGGTAGGGAGACCCAGTACTTC; CDR3: CSVGRIPGQGRETQYF
V: TRBV29-1; size: .; D: .; J: TRBJ2-5; DNA: TGCAGCGTTGAAGAGCGGCAAGAGACCCAGTACTTC; CDR3: CSVEERQETQYF
V: TRBV29-1; size: .; D: TRBD1; J: TRBJ2-5; DNA: TGCAGCGCAGGACAGGGGGCGCAGGAGACCCAGTACTTC; CDR3: CSAGQGAQETQYF
V: TRBV30; size: .; D: .; J: TRBJ1-2; DNA: TGTGCCTGGACCTCCCGGGACATCGGCCCTAACTATGGCTACACCTTC; CDR3: CAWTSRDIGPNYGYTF
V: TRBV28; size: .; D: .; J: TRBJ1-5; DNA: TGTGCCAGCAGCTGGGGAGGGGAACAGCCCCAGCATTTT; CDR3: CASSWGGEQPQHF
V: TRBV15; size: .; D: .; J: TRBJ2-4; DNA: TGTGCCACCAGCAGCGCCAGGAGGGGGGTAGACATTCAGTACTTC; CDR3: CATSSARRGVDIQYF
V: TRBV5-1; size: .; D: TRBD1; J: TRBJ1-1; DNA: TGCGCCAGCAGCCAACGGACAGGGAGGAACACTGAAGCTTTCTTT; CDR3: CASSQRTGRNTEAFF
V: TRBV29-1; size: .; D: .; J: TRBJ2-5; DNA: TGCAGCGCCGGGGGCGGACAAGAGACCCAGTACTTC; CDR3: CSAGGGQETQYF
V: TRBV30; size: .; D: TRBD2; J: TRBJ2-2; DNA: TGTGCCTGCCGGGGACTAGGGAACACCGGGGAGCTGTTTTTT; CDR3: CACRGLGNTGELFF
V: TRBV15; size: .; D: TRBD1; J: TRBJ1-1; DNA: TGTGCCACCAGCAGAGAGACACCCGGGACAGGGGGCTATGTAGCTTTCTTT; CDR3: CATSRETPGTGGYVAFF
V: TRBV7-9; size: .; D: TRBD1; J: TRBJ2-1; DNA: TGTGCCAGCAGCTTTTCGGACAGGGTAACCTACAATGAGCAGTTCTTC; CDR3: CASSFSDRVTYNEQFF
V: TRBV27; size: .; D: .; J: TRBJ1-4; DNA: TGTGCCAGCAGTTTGAAGGAAAAACTGTTTTTT; CDR3: CASSLKEKLFF
V: TRBV12-3/TRBV12-4; size: .; D: .; J: TRBJ1-2; DNA: TGTGCCAGCAGTTTAAAGTGGAGGGATGGCTACACCTTC; CDR3: CASSLKWRDGYTF